The 5 T cell receptor beta chains presented below share a single source sample, sequenced in a study of cytomegalovirus exposure and HLA in healthy donors. The PCR ran on 60 Vbeta and 13 Jbeta primers. The data were produced by immunoSEQ multiplex PCR, yet TCRdb's version contains in-frame clones alone and is incomplete. The sample yields fewer than 200,000 clones, around 69% seen once. Material: PBMCs. Receptor source: a woman in her 30s in good health and CMV-seronegative.

This sequence joins TRBV6-6 and TRBJ2-1; 9 bases line up with TRBD2. The CDR3 contains 16 residues. Trimming cost V 6 bases and J 5 bases; bases outside gene matches: 11. Germline assignment: CDR1 MNHNY and CDR2 SVGAGI (reference sequence). The CDR3 nucleotides are TGTGCCAGCAGCACCCCGAGAATAGCGGGAGACAATGAGCAGTTCTTC. It is translated as CASSTPRIAGDNEQFF.

Only a few counts were recorded for this clone. The rearrangement links TRBV27 to TRBJ2-7; 8 bases match TRBD2. The V segment lost 5 bases and the J segment 2 bases; nucleotides outside the gene matches: 8. This CDR3 has 15 amino acids. Looked up from germline, CDR1 is MNHEY and CDR2 is SMNVEV (reference sequence). The CDR3 nucleotides read TGTGCCAGCAGTCTTCGGGGGACTAGAGCCTACGAGCAGTACTTC. Translation gives CASSLRGTRAYEQYF.

The chain links TRBV6-1 to TRBJ1-1, with 9 bases lining up with TRBD1. Germline V gene data show CDR1 as MNHNS and CDR2 as SASEGT. The CDR3 is made up of 15 amino acids. Trimming at V came to 6 bases and at J to 4 bases, leaving 9 bases not matched to a gene. The CDR3 loop is CASSTGTGKVTEAFF. CDR3 DNA: TGTGCCAGCAGCACGGGGACAGGGAAGGTCACTGAAGCTTTCTTT.

V and J are TRBV4-3 and TRBJ2-7, with 14 bases fitting TRBD2. The V and J ends lost 2 bases and 2 bases, in that order; junction bases with no gene match: 2. From germline, CDR1 is LGHNA and CDR2 YSLEER. This CDR3 region has 16 residues. The CDR3 region has the DNA TGCGCCAGCAGCCAAAGACTAGCGGGAGGGCCCTACGAGCAGTACTTC. Translation: CASSQRLAGGPYEQYF.

This clone showed up just a few times. The rearrangement joins TRBV4-1 to TRBJ2-3; TRBD2 aligns across 10 bases. Germline V gene sequence: CDR1 MGHRA, CDR2 YSYEKL. V shed 4 bases, J shed 2 bases, and the junction held 6 bases outside the gene matches. The CDR3 spans 16 residues. Here the CDR3 DNA reads TGCGCCAGCAGCCGAGGACTAGCGGAATACACAGATACGCAGTATTTT. This encodes CASSRGLAEYTDTQYF.